This T cell receptor beta chain was retrieved from a study of metastatic and nonmetastatic thyroid tumors. This clone was observed a handful of times. The germline V gene has CDR1 MDHEN and CDR2 SYDVKM. The CDR3 is 16 amino acids. V lost 6 bases and J 7 bases, leaving 25 bases between the germline ends. TCRdb ran MiXCR on the PCR reads. This table holds under 20,000 clones, approximately 26% found once. Patients underwent thyroid surgery, and none had received any treatment before it. The sample taken for sequencing was blood. This receptor was identified in a female donor with papillary thyroid cancer or a benign thyroid nodule (not recorded which). Some clones in this sample may be carry-over from other donors' samples. The chain recombines TRBV28 with TRBJ2-7, with D tentatively TRBD1 or TRBD2 (6 bases each). DNA for the CDR3: TGTGCCAGCAGCCGAACGACAGGATACGGGAGAAGAGAGCAGTACTTC. This gives the protein CASSRTTGYGRREQYF. Full variable domain (rest looked up from reference TRBV28 and TRBJ2-7): DVKVTQSSRYLVKRTGEKVFLECVQDMDHENMFWYRQDPGLGLRLIYFSYDVKMKEKGDIPEGYSVSREKKERFSLILESASTNQTSMYLCASSRTTGYGRREQYFGPGTRLTVT.